What follows are 11 T cell receptor beta chains derived from one specimen sequenced in a study of blood T cell repertoires in COVID-19. Produced via immunoSEQ multiplex PCR; TCRdb's table is partial and in-frame only. This sample has approximately 200,000 clones, with approximately 83% found just once. Sequenced sample: peripheral blood. These receptors were collected from a woman aged 50 to 60 with acute or convalescent COVID-19.

The chain is built from TRBV7-8 and TRBJ2-1; 8 bases are shared with TRBD2. From germline, CDR1 is SGHVS and CDR2 FQNEAQ. Losses at the gene ends were 1 base for V and 1 base for J; bases not matched to a gene: 3. This CDR3 comprises 16 residues. DNA for the CDR3: TGTGCCAGCAGCTTAGTAGCGGGGAATTCCTACAATGAGCAGTTCTTC. Its translation is CASSLVAGNSYNEQFF.

This chain joins TRBV19 and TRBJ2-3; the D gene is possibly TRBD2 (6 bases). This CDR3 is 14 amino acids long. V was shortened by 10 bases and J by 3 bases, with 17 bases between the two germline ends. Germline V gene sequence: CDR1 LNHDA, CDR2 SQIVND (reference sequence). The CDR3 here is CATNSGRLTDTQYF. The DNA for the CDR3 is TGTGCCACCAATAGCGGTCGCTTAACAGATACGCAGTATTTT.

This clone was observed a handful of times. CDR3 loop: CAISDQNYGYTF. CDR3 bases: TGTGCCATCAGTGATCAAAACTATGGCTACACCTTC. The J gene is TRBJ1-2, the V gene TRBV10-3; no definite D call. Germline V CDR1 and CDR2: ENHRY, SYGVKD. The V end was cut by 3 bases, the J end by 2 bases, with 4 bases between. This CDR3 comprises 12 residues.

This clone came up a few times. The chain links TRBV10-3 to TRBJ1-1, with D maybe TRBD1 (5 bases). The ends were cut back, 8 bases at V and 0 bases at J, with 13 bases in the middle. The CDR3 is made up of 14 amino acids. CDR1 is ENHRY, CDR2 SYGVKD, per germline. The CDR3 bases are TGTGCCATCCAAGACAGAAACATGAACACTGAAGCTTTCTTT. It yields the protein CAIQDRNMNTEAFF.

The chain employs TRBV30 and TRBJ2-7, with TRBD1 identical over 7 bases. Germline values: CDR1 GTSNPN, CDR2 SVGIG (reference sequence). CDR3 length equals 13 residues. J was trimmed by 1 base and V by 3 bases; bases with no gene match: 3. CDR3 sequence reads: CAWRDRTSYEQYF. The CDR3 bases are TGTGCCTGGAGGGACAGGACTTCCTACGAGCAGTACTTC.

V gene TRBV18 combines with J gene TRBJ2-5, with D possibly matching TRBD2 (5 bases). Trimming removed 3 bases at V and 2 bases at J, with 10 bases between. The CDR3 covers 14 residues. Germline V gives CDR1 KGHSH, CDR2 LQKENI. CDR3 bases: TGTGCCAGCTCACCCGGACTGGGGCAAGAGACCCAGTACTTC. Translating it yields CASSPGLGQETQYF.

This clone turned up a few times. This CDR3 is also generated by other DNA sequences in the sample. The chain employs TRBV5-1 and TRBJ1-5; tentative D call: TRBD1 (6 bases). From germline, CDR1 is SGHRS and CDR2 YFSETQ. The CDR3 loop spans 15 amino acids. With 5 bases removed from V and 2 bases from J, the gap between germline ends came to 14 bases. CDR3 residues: CASSLLGGRNQPQHF. The DNA of the CDR3 is TGCGCCAGCAGTTTGCTTGGGGGCCGCAATCAGCCCCAGCATTTT. The variable domain in full, completed from reference TRBV5-1 and TRBJ1-5, reads KAGVTQTPRYLIKTRGQQVTLSCSPISGHRSVSWYQQTPGQGLQFLFEYFSETQRNKGNFPGRFSGRQFSNSRSEMNVSTLELGDSALYLCASSLLGGRNQPQHFGDGTRLSIL.

In its sample, this clone was seen a few times. This chain joins TRBV5-6 and TRBJ1-5, with D maybe TRBD1 (5 bases). The CDR3 sequence is 14 residues long. The germline V gene encodes CDR1 SGHDT and CDR2 YYEEEE. Trimming took 4 bases from V and 9 from J, leaving 17 bases between them. CDR3 residues: CASSPGTAQGPQHF. The DNA for the CDR3 is TGTGCCAGCAGCCCCGGGACTGCACAAGGGCCCCAGCATTTT.

The V call is TRBV9, the J call TRBJ2-1; 9 bases map to TRBD1. The CDR3 has 15 residues. V was clipped by 4 bases and J by 6 bases; unmatched bases: 8. Germline lookup yields CDR1 SGDLS and CDR2 YYNGEE. CDR3 in DNA: TGTGCCAGCAGCACCCGGGACAGGGAGGGCAATGAGCAGTTCTTC. Amino acids: CASSTRDREGNEQFF.

This clone was seen a few times. The rearrangement links TRBV28 to TRBJ1-4, with TRBD1 matching 8 bases. The germline V gene encodes CDR1 MDHEN and CDR2 SYDVKM. Unmatched junction bases numbered 16, after V lost 6 bases and J lost 10 bases. The CDR3 consists of 16 residues. Here the CDR3 reads CASSGQGALISAKLFF. The CDR3, as DNA: TGTGCCAGCAGCGGACAGGGTGCCCTCATATCGGCAAAACTGTTTTTT.

This chain connects TRBV5-1 to TRBJ1-5; D might be TRBD1 (6 bases). The V gene lost 4 bases and the J gene lost 2 bases, with 10 bases spanning the gap. Germline V gene data show CDR1 as SGHRS and CDR2 as YFSETQ. The CDR3 contains 14 residues. CDR3 in amino acids: CASSAQGRNQPQHF. The CDR3 DNA reads TGCGCCAGCAGCGCACAGGGACGCAATCAGCCCCAGCATTTT.